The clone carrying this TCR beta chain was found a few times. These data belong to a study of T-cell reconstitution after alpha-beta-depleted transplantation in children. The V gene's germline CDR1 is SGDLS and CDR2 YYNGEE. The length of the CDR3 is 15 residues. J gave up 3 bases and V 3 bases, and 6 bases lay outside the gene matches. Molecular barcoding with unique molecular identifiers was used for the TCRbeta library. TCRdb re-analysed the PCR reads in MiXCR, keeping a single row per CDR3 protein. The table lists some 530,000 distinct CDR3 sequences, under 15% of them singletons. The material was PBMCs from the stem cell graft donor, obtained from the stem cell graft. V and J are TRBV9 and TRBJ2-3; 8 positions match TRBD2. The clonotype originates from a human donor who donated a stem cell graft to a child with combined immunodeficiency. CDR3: CASSGSGSRTDTQYF. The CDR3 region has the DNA TGTGCCAGCAGCGGGAGCGGGAGTAGGACAGATACGCAGTATTTT. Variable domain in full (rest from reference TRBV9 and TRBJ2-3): DSGVTQTPKHLITATGQRVTLRCSPRSGDLSVYWYQQSLDQGLQFLIQYYNGEERAKGNILERFSAQQFPDLHSELNLSSLELGDSALYFCASSGSGSRTDTQYFGPGTRLTVL.